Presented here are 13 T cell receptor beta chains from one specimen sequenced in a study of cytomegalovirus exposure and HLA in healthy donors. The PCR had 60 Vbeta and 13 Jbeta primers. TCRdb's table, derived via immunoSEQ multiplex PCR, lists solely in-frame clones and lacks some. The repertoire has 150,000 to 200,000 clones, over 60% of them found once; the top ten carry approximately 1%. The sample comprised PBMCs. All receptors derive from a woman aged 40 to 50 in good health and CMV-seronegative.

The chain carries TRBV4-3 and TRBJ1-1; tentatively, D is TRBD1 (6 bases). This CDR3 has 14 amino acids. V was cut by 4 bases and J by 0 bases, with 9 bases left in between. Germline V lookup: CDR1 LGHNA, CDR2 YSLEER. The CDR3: CASSRNRVNTEAFF. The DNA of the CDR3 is TGCGCCAGCAGCCGTAACAGGGTGAACACTGAAGCTTTCTTT.

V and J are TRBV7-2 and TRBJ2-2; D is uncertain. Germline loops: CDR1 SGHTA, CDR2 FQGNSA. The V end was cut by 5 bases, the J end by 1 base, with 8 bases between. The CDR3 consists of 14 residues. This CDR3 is CASSVDGNTGELFF. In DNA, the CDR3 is TGTGCCAGCAGCGTAGACGGGAACACCGGGGAGCTGTTTTTT.

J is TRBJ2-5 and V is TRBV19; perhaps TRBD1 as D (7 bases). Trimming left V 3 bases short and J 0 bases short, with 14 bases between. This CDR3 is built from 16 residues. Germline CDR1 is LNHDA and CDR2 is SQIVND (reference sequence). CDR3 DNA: TGTGCCAGTAGTATGGGGGCAGGGGGGTACCAAGAGACCCAGTACTTC. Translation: CASSMGAGGYQETQYF.

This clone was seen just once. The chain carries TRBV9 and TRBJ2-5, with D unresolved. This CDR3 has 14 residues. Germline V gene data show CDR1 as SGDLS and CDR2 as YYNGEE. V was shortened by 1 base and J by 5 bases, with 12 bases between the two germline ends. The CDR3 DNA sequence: TGTGCCAGCAGCGTATCCCCCCTCGGGGAGACCCAGTACTTC. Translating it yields CASSVSPLGETQYF. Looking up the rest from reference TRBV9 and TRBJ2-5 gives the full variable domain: DSGVTQTPKHLITATGQRVTLRCSPRSGDLSVYWYQQSLDQGLQFLIQYYNGEERAKGNILERFSAQQFPDLHSELNLSSLELGDSALYFCASSVSPLGETQYFGPGTRLLVL.

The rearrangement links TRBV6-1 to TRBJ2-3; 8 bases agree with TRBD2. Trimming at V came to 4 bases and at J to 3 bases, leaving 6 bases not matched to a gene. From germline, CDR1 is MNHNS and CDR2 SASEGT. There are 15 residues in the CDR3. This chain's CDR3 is CASSAASGRTDTQYF. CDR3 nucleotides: TGTGCCAGCAGTGCTGCGAGCGGGAGAACAGATACGCAGTATTTT.

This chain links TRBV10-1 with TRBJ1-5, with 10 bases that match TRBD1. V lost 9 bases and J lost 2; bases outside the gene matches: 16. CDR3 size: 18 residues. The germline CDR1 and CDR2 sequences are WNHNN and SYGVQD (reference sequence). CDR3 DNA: TGCGCCAGTCTTCCGGGACAGGGGTTGTTCGGTTGCAATCAGCCCCAGCATTTT. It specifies CASLPGQGLFGCNQPQHF.

This CDR3 is CASSFGQGRETQYF. In nucleotides, the CDR3 is TGTGCCAGCAGCTTCGGGCAGGGGAGAGAGACCCAGTACTTC. The chain employs TRBV7-9 and TRBJ2-5; a weak D match, TRBD1 (6 bases). The CDR3 loop spans 14 amino acids. Germline CDR1 is SEHNR and CDR2 is FQNEAQ (reference sequence). Trimming pared 3 bases from V and 4 bases from J, leaving 12 bases between.

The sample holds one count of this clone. CDR3 in DNA: TGTGCCAGCAGTTTCGTGGCAGGGCAAGAGACCCAGTACTTC. It translates to CASSFVAGQETQYF. The chain combines TRBV6-5 with TRBJ2-5, with D possibly matching TRBD1 (5 bases). This CDR3 is built from 14 residues. CDR1 and CDR2 (germline): MNHEY, SVGAGI. V lost 4 bases and J lost 2, with 11 bases in between.

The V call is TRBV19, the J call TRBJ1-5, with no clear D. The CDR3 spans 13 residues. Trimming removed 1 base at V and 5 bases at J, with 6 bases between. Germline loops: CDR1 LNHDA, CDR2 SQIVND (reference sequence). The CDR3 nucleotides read TGTGCCAGTAGTATAGTCGGGGATCAGCCCCAGCATTTT. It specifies CASSIVGDQPQHF.

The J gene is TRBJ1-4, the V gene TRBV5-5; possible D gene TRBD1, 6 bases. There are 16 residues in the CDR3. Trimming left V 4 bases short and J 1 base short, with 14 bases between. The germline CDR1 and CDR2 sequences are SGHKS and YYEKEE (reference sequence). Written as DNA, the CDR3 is TGTGCCAGCAGCAGGCGGACAGACCTAACTAATGAAAAACTGTTTTTT. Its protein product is CASSRRTDLTNEKLFF. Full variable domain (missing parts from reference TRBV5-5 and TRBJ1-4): DAGVTQSPTHLIKTRGQQVTLRCSPISGHKSVSWYQQVLGQGPQFIFQYYEKEERGRGNFPDRFSARQFPNYSSELNVNALLLGDSALYLCASSRRTDLTNEKLFFGSGTQLSVL.

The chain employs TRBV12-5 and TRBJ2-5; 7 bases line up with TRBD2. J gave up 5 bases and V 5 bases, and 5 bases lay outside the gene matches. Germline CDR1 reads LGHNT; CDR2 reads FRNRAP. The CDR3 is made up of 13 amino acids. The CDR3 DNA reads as TGTGCTAGTGGTGGGGGGGTGCTGGAGACCCAGTACTTC. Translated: CASGGGVLETQYF.

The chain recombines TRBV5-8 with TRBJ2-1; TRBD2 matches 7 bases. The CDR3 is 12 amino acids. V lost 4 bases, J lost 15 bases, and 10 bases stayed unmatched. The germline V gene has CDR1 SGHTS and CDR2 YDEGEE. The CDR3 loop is CASSKAGTISFF. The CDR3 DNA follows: TGTGCCAGCAGCAAAGCCGGGACTATCTCGTTCTTC.

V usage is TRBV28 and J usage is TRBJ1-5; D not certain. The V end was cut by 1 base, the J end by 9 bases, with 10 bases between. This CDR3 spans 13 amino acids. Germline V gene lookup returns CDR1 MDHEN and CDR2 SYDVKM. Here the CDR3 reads CASSLSGGRPQHF. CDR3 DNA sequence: TGTGCCAGCAGTTTATCTGGAGGGAGGCCCCAGCATTTT.